The source of this T cell receptor (beta chain) is a study of cytomegalovirus exposure and HLA in healthy donors. The CDR3 is made up of 14 amino acids. J lost 7 bases, V lost 0 bases, and 4 bases had no gene match. Germline loops: CDR1 SGHRS, CDR2 YFSETQ. Use of 60 Vbeta and 13 Jbeta primers characterized the PCR. TCRdb keeps only in-frame clones here, not all; method: immunoSEQ multiplex PCR. The sample holds hundreds of thousands of clones, approximately 80% seen once. The V and J genes are TRBV5-1 and TRBJ1-2, with TRBD1 identical over 9 bases. Sequenced material: PBMCs. The source of this sequence is a boy aged 2 to 10 in good health and CMV-seronegative. For the CDR3, the DNA is TGCGCCAGCAGCTTGGCGGGACAGGGACGTGGCTACACCTTC. This gives the protein CASSLAGQGRGYTF.